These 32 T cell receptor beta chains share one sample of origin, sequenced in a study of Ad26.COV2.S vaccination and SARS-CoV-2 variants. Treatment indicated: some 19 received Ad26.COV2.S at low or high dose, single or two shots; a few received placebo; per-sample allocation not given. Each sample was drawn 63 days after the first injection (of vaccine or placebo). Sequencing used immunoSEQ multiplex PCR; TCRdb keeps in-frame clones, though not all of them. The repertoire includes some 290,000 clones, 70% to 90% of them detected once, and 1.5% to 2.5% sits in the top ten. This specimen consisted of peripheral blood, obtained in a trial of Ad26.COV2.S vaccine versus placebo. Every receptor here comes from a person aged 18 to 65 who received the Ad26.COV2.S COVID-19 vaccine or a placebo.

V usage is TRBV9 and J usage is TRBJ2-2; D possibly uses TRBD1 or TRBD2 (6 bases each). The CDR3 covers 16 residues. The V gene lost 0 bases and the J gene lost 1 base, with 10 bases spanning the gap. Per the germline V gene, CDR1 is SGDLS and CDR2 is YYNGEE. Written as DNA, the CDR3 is TGTGCCAGCAGCGTAGGTGGAGGGGGGAACACCGGGGAGCTGTTTTTT. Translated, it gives CASSVGGGGNTGELFF.

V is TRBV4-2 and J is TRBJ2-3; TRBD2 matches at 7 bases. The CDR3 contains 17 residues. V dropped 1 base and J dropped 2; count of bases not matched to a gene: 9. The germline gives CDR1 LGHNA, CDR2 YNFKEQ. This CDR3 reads CASSQAGAGLYTDTQYF. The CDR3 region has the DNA TGTGCCAGCAGCCAAGCGGGAGCGGGGCTTTACACAGATACGCAGTATTTT.

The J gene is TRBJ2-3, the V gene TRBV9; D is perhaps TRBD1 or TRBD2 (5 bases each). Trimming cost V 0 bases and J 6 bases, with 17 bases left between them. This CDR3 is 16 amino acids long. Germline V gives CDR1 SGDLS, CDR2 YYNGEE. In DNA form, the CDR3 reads TGTGCCAGCAGCGTAGACGTCGCAAAAGGGGAGGATACGCAGTATTTT. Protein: CASSVDVAKGEDTQYF.

The CDR3 region is CASSRDSGYNEQFF. CDR3 nucleotide sequence: TGTGCCAGCAGCCGGGACTCAGGTTACAATGAGCAGTTCTTC. J is TRBJ2-1 and V is TRBV11-2; tentative D call: TRBD2 (6 bases). The V end was cut by 5 bases, the J end by 4 bases, with 12 bases between. The CDR3 has 14 residues. Germline CDR1 SGHAT, CDR2 FQNNGV.

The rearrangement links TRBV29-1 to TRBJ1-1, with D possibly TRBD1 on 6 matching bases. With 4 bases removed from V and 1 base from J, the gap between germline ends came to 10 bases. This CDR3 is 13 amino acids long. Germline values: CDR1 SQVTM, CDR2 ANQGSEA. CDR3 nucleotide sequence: TGCAGCGTTGTGAGGGGGGCGAACACTGAAGCTTTCTTT. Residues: CSVVRGANTEAFF.

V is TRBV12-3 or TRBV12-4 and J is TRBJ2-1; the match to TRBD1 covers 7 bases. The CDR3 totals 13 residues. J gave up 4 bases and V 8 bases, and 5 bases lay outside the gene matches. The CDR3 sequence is CASSRGRYNEQFF. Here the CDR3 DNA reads TGTGCCAGCTCGAGGGGGCGATACAATGAGCAGTTCTTC.

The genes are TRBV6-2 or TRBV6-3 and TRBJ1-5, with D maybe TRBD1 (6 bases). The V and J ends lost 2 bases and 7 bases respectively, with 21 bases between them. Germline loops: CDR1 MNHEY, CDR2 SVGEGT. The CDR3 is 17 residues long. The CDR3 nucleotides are TGTGCCAGCAGTTACCCATCCGGAGGGGGGGAATGGCAGCCCCAGCATTTT. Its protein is CASSYPSGGGEWQPQHF.

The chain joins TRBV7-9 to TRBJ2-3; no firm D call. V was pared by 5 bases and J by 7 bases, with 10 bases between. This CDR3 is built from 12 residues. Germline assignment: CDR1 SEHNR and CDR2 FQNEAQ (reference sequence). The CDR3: CASSPYGNTQYF. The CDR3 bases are TGTGCCAGCAGCCCTTATGGGAATACGCAGTATTTT.

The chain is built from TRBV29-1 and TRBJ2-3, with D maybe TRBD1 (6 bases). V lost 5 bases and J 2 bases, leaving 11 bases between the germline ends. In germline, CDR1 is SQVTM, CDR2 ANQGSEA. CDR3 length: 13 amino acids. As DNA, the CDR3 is TGCAGCGTTAGGGGGACCGTCACAGATACGCAGTATTTT. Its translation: CSVRGTVTDTQYF.

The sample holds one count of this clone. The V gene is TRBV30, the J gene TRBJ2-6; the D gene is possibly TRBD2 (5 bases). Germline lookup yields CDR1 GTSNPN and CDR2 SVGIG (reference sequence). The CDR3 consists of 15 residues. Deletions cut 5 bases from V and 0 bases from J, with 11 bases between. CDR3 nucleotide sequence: TGTGCCTGGGGACTTCGTTCCTCTGGGGCCAACGTCCTGACTTTC. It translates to CAWGLRSSGANVLTF.

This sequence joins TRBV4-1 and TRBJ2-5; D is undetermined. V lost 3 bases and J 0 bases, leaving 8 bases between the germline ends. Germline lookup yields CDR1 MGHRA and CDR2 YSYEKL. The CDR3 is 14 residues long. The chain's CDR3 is CASSHGQNQETQYF. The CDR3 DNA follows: TGCGCCAGCAGCCACGGGCAGAACCAAGAGACCCAGTACTTC.

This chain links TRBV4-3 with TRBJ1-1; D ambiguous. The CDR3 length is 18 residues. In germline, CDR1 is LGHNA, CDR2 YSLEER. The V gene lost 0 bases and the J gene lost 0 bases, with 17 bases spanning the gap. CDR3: CASSQDQFFADMNTEAFF. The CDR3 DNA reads TGCGCCAGCAGCCAAGATCAGTTTTTTGCAGATATGAACACTGAAGCTTTCTTT.

The CDR3 protein is CASSPGGGNTEAFF. The DNA for the CDR3 is TGTGCCAGCTCACCCGGAGGGGGGAACACTGAAGCTTTCTTT. The V call is TRBV18, the J call TRBJ1-1, with D perhaps matching TRBD1 (6 bases). The V end lost 3 bases, the J end lost 1 base, and 9 bases lay between the germline ends. The CDR3 is 14 residues long. In germline, CDR1 is KGHSH, CDR2 LQKENI. The full variable domain, completed using reference TRBV18 and TRBJ1-1, is NAGVMQNPRHLVRRRGQEARLRCSPMKGHSHVYWYRQLPEEGLKFMVYLQKENIIDESGMPKERFSAEFPKEGPSILRIQQVVRGDSAAYFCASSPGGGNTEAFFGQGTRLTVV.

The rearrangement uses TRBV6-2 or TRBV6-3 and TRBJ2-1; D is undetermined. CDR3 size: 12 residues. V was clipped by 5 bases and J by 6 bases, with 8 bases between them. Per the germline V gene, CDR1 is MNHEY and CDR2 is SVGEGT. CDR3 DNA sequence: TGTGCCAGCAGTCCAATGCTCAATGAGCAGTTCTTC. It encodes CASSPMLNEQFF.

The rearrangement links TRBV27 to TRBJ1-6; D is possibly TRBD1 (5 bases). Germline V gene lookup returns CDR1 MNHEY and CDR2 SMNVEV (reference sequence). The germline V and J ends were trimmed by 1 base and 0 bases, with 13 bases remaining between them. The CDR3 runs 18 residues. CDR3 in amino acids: CASSLFGTAGSYNSPLHF. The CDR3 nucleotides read TGTGCCAGCAGTTTATTCGGGACCGCAGGCTCCTATAATTCACCCCTCCACTTT.

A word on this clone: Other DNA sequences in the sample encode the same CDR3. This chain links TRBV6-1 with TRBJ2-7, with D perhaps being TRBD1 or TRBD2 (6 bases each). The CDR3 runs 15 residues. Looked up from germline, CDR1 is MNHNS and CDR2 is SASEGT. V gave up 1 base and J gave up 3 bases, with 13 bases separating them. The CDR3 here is CASSEVGRGGYEQYF. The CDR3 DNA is TGTGCCAGCAGTGAAGTGGGCAGGGGAGGCTACGAGCAGTACTTC.

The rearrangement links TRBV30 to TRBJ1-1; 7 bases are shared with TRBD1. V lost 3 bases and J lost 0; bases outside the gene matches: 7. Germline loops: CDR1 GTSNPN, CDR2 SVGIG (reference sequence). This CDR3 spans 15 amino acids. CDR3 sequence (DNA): TGTGCCTGGAGGCCTGACAGGGTCATGAACACTGAAGCTTTCTTT. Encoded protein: CAWRPDRVMNTEAFF.

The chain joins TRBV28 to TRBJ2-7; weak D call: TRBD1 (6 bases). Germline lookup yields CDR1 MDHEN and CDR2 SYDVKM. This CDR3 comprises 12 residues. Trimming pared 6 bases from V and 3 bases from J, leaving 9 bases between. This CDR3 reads CASREQGYEQYF. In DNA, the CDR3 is TGTGCCAGCAGGGAACAGGGCTACGAGCAGTACTTC.

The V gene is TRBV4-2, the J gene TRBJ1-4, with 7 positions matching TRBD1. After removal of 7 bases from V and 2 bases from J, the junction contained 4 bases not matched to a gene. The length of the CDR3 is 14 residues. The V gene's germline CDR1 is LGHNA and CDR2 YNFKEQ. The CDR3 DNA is TGTGCCAGCACCTCGACAGGGACTAATGAAAAACTGTTTTTT. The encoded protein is CASTSTGTNEKLFF.

CDR3 amino acids: CASSFQGRESDTQYF. The CDR3 nucleotides are TGTGCCAGCAGCTTTCAGGGGAGGGAGTCAGATACGCAGTATTTT. The chain links TRBV5-4 to TRBJ2-3; maybe TRBD2 (7 bases). V was trimmed by 2 bases and J by 4 bases, leaving 14 bases between them. The CDR3 sequence is 15 residues long. Looked up from germline, CDR1 is SGHNT and CDR2 is YYREEE (reference sequence).

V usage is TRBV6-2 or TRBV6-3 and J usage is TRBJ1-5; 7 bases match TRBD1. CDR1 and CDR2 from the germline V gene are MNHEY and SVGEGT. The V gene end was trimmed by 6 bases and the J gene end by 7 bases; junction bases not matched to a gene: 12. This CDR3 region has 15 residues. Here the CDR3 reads CASSTVSGGLQPQHF. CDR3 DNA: TGTGCCAGCAGCACCGTATCAGGGGGGTTACAGCCCCAGCATTTT.

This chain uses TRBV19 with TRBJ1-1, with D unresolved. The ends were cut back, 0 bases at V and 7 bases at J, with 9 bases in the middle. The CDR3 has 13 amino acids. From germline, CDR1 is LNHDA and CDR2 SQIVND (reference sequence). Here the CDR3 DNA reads TGTGCCAGTAGTATAGATCGGCTTGGTGAAGCTTTCTTT. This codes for CASSIDRLGEAFF.

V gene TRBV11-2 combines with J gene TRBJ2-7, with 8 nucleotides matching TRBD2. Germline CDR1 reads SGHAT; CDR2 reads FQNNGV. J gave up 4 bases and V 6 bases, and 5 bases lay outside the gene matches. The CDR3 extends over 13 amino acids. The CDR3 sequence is CASRRGGGYEQYF. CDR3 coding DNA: TGTGCCAGCAGACGGGGGGGTGGTTACGAGCAGTACTTC.

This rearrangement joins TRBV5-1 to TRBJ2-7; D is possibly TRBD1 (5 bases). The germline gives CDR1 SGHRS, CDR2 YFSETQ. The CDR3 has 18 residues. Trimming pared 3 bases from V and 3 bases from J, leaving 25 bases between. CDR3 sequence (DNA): TGCGCCAGCAGCTCTGCCTTCCCTCAAGGGGTAGGAGACTACGAGCAGTACTTC. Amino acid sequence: CASSSAFPQGVGDYEQYF.

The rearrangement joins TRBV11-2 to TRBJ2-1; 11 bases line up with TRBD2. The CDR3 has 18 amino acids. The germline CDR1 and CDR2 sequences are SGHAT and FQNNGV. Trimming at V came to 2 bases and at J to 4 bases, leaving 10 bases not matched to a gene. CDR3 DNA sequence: TGTGCCAGCAGCTTAATAGGTAGCGGGGGGGCCTGGTACAATGAGCAGTTCTTC. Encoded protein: CASSLIGSGGAWYNEQFF.

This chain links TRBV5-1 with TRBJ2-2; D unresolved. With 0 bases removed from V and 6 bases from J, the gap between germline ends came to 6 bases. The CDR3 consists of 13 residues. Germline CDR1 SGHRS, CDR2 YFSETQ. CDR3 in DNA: TGCGCCAGCAGCTTGGGGGTGTCCGGGGAGCTGTTTTTT. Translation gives CASSLGVSGELFF.

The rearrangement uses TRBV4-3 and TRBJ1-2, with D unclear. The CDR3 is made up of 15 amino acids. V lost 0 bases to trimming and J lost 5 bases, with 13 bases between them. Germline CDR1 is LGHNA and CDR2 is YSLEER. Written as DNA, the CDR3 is TGCGCCAGCAGCCAAGAAAGGACCGACTTATATGGCTACACCTTC. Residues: CASSQERTDLYGYTF.

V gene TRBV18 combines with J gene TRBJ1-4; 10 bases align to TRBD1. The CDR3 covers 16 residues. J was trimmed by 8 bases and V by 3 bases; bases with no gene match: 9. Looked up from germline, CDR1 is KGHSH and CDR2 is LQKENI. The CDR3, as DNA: TGTGCCAGCTCACCTCTTAGACAGGGGGCACAGGAAAAACTGTTTTTT. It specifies CASSPLRQGAQEKLFF.

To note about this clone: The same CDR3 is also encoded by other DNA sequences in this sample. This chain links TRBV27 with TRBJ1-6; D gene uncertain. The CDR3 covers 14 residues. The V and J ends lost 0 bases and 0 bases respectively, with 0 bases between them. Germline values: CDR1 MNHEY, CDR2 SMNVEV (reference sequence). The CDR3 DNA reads TGTGCCAGCAGTTTATCCTCCTATAATTCACCCCTCCACTTT. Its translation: CASSLSSYNSPLHF.

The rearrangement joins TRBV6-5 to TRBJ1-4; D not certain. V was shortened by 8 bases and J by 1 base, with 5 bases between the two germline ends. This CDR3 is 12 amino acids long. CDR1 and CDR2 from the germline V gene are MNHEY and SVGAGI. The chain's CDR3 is CASGVTNEKLFF. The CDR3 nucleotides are TGTGCCAGCGGGGTAACTAATGAAAAACTGTTTTTT.

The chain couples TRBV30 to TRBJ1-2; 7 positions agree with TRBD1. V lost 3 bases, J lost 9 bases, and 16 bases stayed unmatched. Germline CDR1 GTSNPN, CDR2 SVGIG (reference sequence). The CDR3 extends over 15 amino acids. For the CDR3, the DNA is TGTGCCTGGAGCTCGTCTTACAGGGGAATAGATAGCTACACCTTC. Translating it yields CAWSSSYRGIDSYTF.

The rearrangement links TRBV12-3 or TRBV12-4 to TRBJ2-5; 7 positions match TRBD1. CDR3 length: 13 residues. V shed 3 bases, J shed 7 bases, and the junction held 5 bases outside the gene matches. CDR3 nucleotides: TGTGCCAGCAGTTTCGACAGGGTTGGGACCCAGTACTTC. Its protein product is CASSFDRVGTQYF.